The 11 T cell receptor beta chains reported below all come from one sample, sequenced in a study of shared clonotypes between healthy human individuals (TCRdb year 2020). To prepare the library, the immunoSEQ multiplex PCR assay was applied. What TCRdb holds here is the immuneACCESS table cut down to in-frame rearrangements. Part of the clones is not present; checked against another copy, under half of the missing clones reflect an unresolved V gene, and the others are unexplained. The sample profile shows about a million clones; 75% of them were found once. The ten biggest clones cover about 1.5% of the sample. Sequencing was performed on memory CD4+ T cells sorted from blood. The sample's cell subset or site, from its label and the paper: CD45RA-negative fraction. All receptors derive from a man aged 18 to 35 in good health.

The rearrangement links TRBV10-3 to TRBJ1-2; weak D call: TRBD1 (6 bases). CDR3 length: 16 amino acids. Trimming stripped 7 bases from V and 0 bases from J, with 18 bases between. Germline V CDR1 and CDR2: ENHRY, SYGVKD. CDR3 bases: TGTGCCATCAAACCGGGGGGGCAGTTTACTAACTATGGCTACACCTTC. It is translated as CAIKPGGQFTNYGYTF.

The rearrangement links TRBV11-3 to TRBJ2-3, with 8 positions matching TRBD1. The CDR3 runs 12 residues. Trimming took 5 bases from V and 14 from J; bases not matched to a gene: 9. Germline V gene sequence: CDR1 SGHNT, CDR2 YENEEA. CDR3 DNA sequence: TGTGCCAGCAGCATAATCAGGACAGGGCCGTATTTT. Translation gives CASSIIRTGPYF.

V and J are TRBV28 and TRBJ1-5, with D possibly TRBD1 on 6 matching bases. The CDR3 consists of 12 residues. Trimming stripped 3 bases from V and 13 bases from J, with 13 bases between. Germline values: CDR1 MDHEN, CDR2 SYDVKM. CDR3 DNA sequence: TGTGCCAGCAGTTTTGGGACAATTGAACAGCATTTT. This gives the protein CASSFGTIEQHF.

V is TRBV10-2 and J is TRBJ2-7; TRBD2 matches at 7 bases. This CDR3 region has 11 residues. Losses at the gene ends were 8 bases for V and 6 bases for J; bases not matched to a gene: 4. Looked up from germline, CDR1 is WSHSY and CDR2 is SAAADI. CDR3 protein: CASGAGVEQYF. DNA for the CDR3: TGCGCCAGCGGGGCGGGGGTCGAGCAGTACTTC.

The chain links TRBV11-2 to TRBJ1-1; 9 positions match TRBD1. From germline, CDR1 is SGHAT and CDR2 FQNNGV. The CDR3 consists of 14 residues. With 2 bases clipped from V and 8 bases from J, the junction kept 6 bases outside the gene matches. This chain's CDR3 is CASSLQPGTGEAFF. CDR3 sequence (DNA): TGTGCCAGCAGCTTACAGCCCGGGACAGGGGAAGCTTTCTTT.

The CDR3 here is CASSQTGTGYEQYF. For the CDR3, the DNA is TGTGCCAGCAGCCAGACAGGGACCGGCTACGAGCAGTACTTC. The V gene is TRBV5-8, the J gene TRBJ2-7, with 7 bases aligning to TRBD1. The trim removed 4 bases at V and 3 bases at J, leaving 7 bases unmatched. CDR1 SGHTS and CDR2 YDEGEE come from the germline V gene. The CDR3 runs to 14 residues.

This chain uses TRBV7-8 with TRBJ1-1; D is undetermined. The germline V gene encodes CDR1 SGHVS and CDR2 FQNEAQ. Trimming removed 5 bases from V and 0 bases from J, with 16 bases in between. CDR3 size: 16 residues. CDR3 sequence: CASSPSVLHMNTEAFF. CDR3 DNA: TGTGCCAGCAGCCCCAGCGTCCTCCATATGAACACTGAAGCTTTCTTT. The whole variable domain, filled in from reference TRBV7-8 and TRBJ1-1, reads GAGVSQSPRYKVAKRGQDVALRCDPISGHVSLFWYQQALGQGPEFLTYFQNEAQLDKSGLPSDRFFAERPEGSVSTLKIQRTQQEDSAVYLCASSPSVLHMNTEAFFGQGTRLTVV.

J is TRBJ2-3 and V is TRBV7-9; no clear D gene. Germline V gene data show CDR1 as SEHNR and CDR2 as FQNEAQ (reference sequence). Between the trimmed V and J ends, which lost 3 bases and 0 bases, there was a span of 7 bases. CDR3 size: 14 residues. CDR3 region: CASSLDASTDTQYF. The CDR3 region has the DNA TGTGCCAGCAGCTTGGACGCTAGCACAGATACGCAGTATTTT.

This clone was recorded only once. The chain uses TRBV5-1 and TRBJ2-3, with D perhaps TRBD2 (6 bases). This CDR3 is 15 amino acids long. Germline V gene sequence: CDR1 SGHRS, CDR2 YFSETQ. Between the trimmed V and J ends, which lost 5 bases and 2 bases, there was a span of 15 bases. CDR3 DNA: TGCGCCAGCAGTCCCGCAGGGCGGGACACAGATACGCAGTATTTT. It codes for CASSPAGRDTDTQYF.

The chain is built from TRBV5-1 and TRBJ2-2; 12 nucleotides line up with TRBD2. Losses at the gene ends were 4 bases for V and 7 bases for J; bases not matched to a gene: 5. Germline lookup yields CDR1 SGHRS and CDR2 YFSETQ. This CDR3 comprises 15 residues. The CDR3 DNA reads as TGCGCCAGCAGCCCGGGACTAGCGGGCGGCGGGGAGCTGTTTTTT. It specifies CASSPGLAGGGELFF. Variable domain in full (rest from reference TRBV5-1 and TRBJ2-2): KAGVTQTPRYLIKTRGQQVTLSCSPISGHRSVSWYQQTPGQGLQFLFEYFSETQRNKGNFPGRFSGRQFSNSRSEMNVSTLELGDSALYLCASSPGLAGGGELFFGEGSRLTVL.

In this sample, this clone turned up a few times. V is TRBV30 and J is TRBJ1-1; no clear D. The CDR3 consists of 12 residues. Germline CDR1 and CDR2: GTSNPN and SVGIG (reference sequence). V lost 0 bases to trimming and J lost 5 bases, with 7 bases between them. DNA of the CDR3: TGTGCCTGGAGTGTTTCGAGGACTGAAGCTTTCTTT. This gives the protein CAWSVSRTEAFF.